The 25 T cell receptor beta chains listed next were all sequenced from one sample in a study of cytomegalovirus exposure and HLA in healthy donors. The PCR employed 60 Vbeta primers together with 13 Jbeta primers. The method was immunoSEQ multiplex PCR; TCRdb's version includes in-frame clones alone and lacks a portion of them. The sample lists roughly 140,000 clones, around 79% seen once, with over 0.6% in the top ten. The sequenced material came from PBMCs. The receptors stem from a male donor in good health and CMV-seronegative.

The rearrangement joins TRBV7-9 to TRBJ1-1; D is perhaps TRBD1 (5 bases). V dropped 4 bases and J dropped 1 base, with 13 bases sitting between them. CDR1 SEHNR and CDR2 FQNEAQ come from the germline V gene (reference sequence). The CDR3 sequence is 15 residues long. CDR3 nucleotide sequence: TGTGCCAGCAGCTCCCGGGGGGGTAGGAACACTGAAGCTTTCTTT. It codes for CASSSRGGRNTEAFF.

This chain joins TRBV10-3 and TRBJ1-5; D is unresolved. The CDR3 has 15 amino acids. V dropped 0 bases and J dropped 5 bases, with 11 bases sitting between them. Germline CDR1 and CDR2: ENHRY and SYGVKD. CDR3 in DNA: TGTGCCATCAGTGAGTCGAGGGTTGGAGATCAGCCCCAGCATTTT. It yields the protein CAISESRVGDQPQHF.

The V gene is TRBV18, the J gene TRBJ1-2; weak D call: TRBD1 (6 bases). Looked up from germline, CDR1 is KGHSH and CDR2 is LQKENI. V was shortened by 2 bases and J by 4 bases, with 17 bases between the two germline ends. This CDR3 is built from 16 residues. DNA of the CDR3: TGTGCCAGCTCACCATTGATTTGGACAGACCTCTATGGCTACACCTTC. This translates into CASSPLIWTDLYGYTF.

The V gene is TRBV15, the J gene TRBJ1-1, with a tentative D call TRBD1 (5 bases). This CDR3 is 16 amino acids long. Trimming left V 0 bases short and J 4 bases short, with 15 bases between. CDR1 and CDR2 (germline): LNHNV, YYDKDF (reference sequence). The CDR3 DNA follows: TGTGCCACCAGCAGAGATCGTCAACAGGCTGTCACTGAAGCTTTCTTT. Translated, it gives CATSRDRQQAVTEAFF.

V is TRBV9 and J is TRBJ1-1; 8 positions match TRBD1. V gave up 6 bases and J gave up 1 base; unmatched junction bases: 8. CDR1 is SGDLS, CDR2 YYNGEE, per germline. This CDR3 spans 15 amino acids. CDR3 DNA sequence: TGTGCCAGCACCGAAGGGACAGGCCCGAACACTGAAGCTTTCTTT. This gives the protein CASTEGTGPNTEAFF. The full variable domain, rest sourced from reference TRBV9 and TRBJ1-1, is DSGVTQTPKHLITATGQRVTLRCSPRSGDLSVYWYQQSLDQGLQFLIQYYNGEERAKGNILERFSAQQFPDLHSELNLSSLELGDSALYFCASTEGTGPNTEAFFGQGTRLTVV.

The chain recombines TRBV6-6 with TRBJ2-7; D gene unclear. Trimming removed 5 bases at V and 4 bases at J, with 6 bases between. The germline gives CDR1 MNHNY, CDR2 SVGAGI (reference sequence). This CDR3 has 11 amino acids. The CDR3 sequence: CASSAGYEQYF. In DNA form, the CDR3 reads TGTGCCAGCAGTGCCGGTTACGAGCAGTACTTC.

The chain employs TRBV5-1 and TRBJ1-3, with 7 positions matching TRBD1. The CDR3 runs to 14 residues. Germline-derived CDR1 and CDR2 are SGHRS and YFSETQ. Trimming cost V 3 bases and J 2 bases; bases outside gene matches: 2. DNA for the CDR3: TGCGCCAGCAGCTCCACAGGGGCTGGAAACACCATATATTTT. Protein: CASSSTGAGNTIYF.

The table lists this clone with a few counts. The chain has TRBV6-6 and TRBJ1-2; 9 bases align to TRBD1. V lost 5 bases and J lost 5; bases outside the gene matches: 9. The length of the CDR3 is 15 residues. CDR1 and CDR2 (germline): MNHNY, SVGAGI (reference sequence). As DNA, the CDR3 is TGTGCCAGCAGTCCACATTCCGGGACAGGGTATGGCTACACCTTC. Translation: CASSPHSGTGYGYTF.

The V and J genes are TRBV7-9 and TRBJ2-1, with 7 bases fitting TRBD1. CDR3 length: 12 amino acids. With 10 bases clipped from V and 6 bases from J, the junction kept 6 bases outside the gene matches. Germline CDR1 is SEHNR and CDR2 is FQNEAQ (reference sequence). This chain's CDR3 is CAKETGVNEQFF. DNA of the CDR3: TGTGCCAAAGAAACAGGGGTCAATGAGCAGTTCTTC.

The CDR3: CASSQEEGRIAFYGLEFF. CDR3 sequence (DNA): TGTGCCAGCAGCCAAGAGGAGGGGCGCATCGCATTCTACGGTTTGGAGTTCTTC. V gene TRBV4-2 combines with J gene TRBJ2-1; weak D call: TRBD2 (6 bases). Germline-derived CDR1 and CDR2 are LGHNA and YNFKEQ. V was shortened by 0 bases and J by 14 bases, with 29 bases between the two germline ends. The CDR3 has 18 amino acids.

The chain is built from TRBV6-5 and TRBJ1-5; tentatively, D is TRBD1 (5 bases). There are 14 residues in the CDR3. CDR1 and CDR2 (germline): MNHEY, SVGAGI. Trimming removed 6 bases at V and 3 bases at J, with 12 bases between. The CDR3 region is CASSIDSFNQPQHF. The CDR3 region has the DNA TGTGCCAGCAGCATAGACAGTTTCAATCAGCCCCAGCATTTT.

The chain employs TRBV5-4 and TRBJ2-7, with a tentative D call TRBD1 (6 bases). V dropped 0 bases and J dropped 1 base, with 20 bases sitting between them. Germline V gives CDR1 SGHNT, CDR2 YYREEE (reference sequence). The CDR3 spans 18 residues. The CDR3 is CASSLAAGGRGQSYEQYF. CDR3 DNA sequence: TGTGCCAGCAGCTTGGCCGCTGGAGGCAGGGGCCAGTCCTACGAGCAGTACTTC.

On this clone itself: One end of the junction fails to match germline, which may point to a read error. The chain links TRBV7-9 to TRBJ1-5, with D unresolved. Germline lookup yields CDR1 SEHNR and CDR2 FQNEAQ (reference sequence). The CDR3 extends over 13 amino acids. In nucleotides, the CDR3 is TGTTCCAGCAGCTTGCAGGGCAATCAGCCCCAGCATTTT. Translation gives CSSSLQGNQPQHF.

On this clone itself: This likely comes from a read error, as the CDR3 has no conserved phenylalanine or tryptophan at its end. This chain links TRBV7-6 with TRBJ1-2; 7 bases are shared with TRBD1. The germline V gene encodes CDR1 SGHVS and CDR2 FNYEAQ. Trimming took 0 bases from V and 1 from J; bases not matched to a gene: 8. The length of the CDR3 is 17 residues. The CDR3 spells CASSLAGRTGNNYGYTL. The CDR3 nucleotides read TGTGCCAGCAGCTTAGCGGGAAGGACAGGTAATAACTATGGCTACACCCTC.

The chain employs TRBV10-3 and TRBJ2-1; 7 nucleotides line up with TRBD2. Germline V gene lookup returns CDR1 ENHRY and CDR2 SYGVKD. There are 15 residues in the CDR3. Trimming removed 6 bases from V and 0 bases from J; junction bases left unmatched: 5. The CDR3 nucleotides read TGTGCCATCAGAGACCTAGCGGCCTCCTACAATGAGCAGTTCTTC. It codes for CAIRDLAASYNEQFF.

V is TRBV19 and J is TRBJ1-2, with 8 bases fitting TRBD1. This CDR3 is built from 14 residues. V lost 6 bases to trimming and J lost 7 bases; unmatched junction nucleotides: 10. Germline CDR1 and CDR2: LNHDA and SQIVND (reference sequence). This chain's CDR3 is CASRPTGVFSGYTF. The CDR3 DNA sequence: TGTGCCAGTAGGCCGACAGGGGTCTTCAGTGGCTACACCTTC.

The CDR3 protein is CASHPRTDSNQPQHF. CDR3 DNA sequence: TGTGCCAGCCATCCCCGGACAGATAGCAATCAGCCCCAGCATTTT. The rearrangement links TRBV19 to TRBJ1-5; D might be TRBD1 (6 bases). Trimming removed 9 bases at V and 0 bases at J, with 15 bases between. CDR3 length equals 15 residues. Germline V lookup: CDR1 LNHDA, CDR2 SQIVND (reference sequence).

Comment on this clone: The junction shows a germline mismatch at one end, possibly a read error. The V call is TRBV25-1, the J call TRBJ2-5; TRBD1 matches at 7 bases. The CDR3 runs 15 residues. Germline CDR1 MGHDK, CDR2 SYGVNS. CDR3 residues: CASSESTGKGYEQHF. The DNA of the CDR3 is TGTGCCAGCAGTGAATCGACAGGGAAGGGCTACGAGCAGCACTTC. Full variable domain (outside the CDR3, taken from reference TRBV25-1 and TRBJ2-5): EADIYQTPRYLVIGTGKKITLECSQTMGHDKMYWYQQDPGMELHLIHYSYGVNSTEKGDLSSESTVSRIRTEHFPLTLESARPSHTSQYLCASSESTGKGYEQHFGPGTRLLVL.

The rearrangement joins TRBV5-5 to TRBJ2-3, with 13 bases lining up with TRBD2. CDR3 size: 16 residues. The V segment lost 4 bases and the J segment 1 base; nucleotides outside the gene matches: 3. Germline loops: CDR1 SGHKS, CDR2 YYEKEE (reference sequence). The CDR3 here is CASSHGTSGGTDTQYF. The CDR3 nucleotides are TGTGCCAGCAGCCACGGGACTAGCGGGGGCACAGATACGCAGTATTTT.

A single count supports this clone. Compared with germline, one end of the junction differs, possibly owing to a read error. The chain recombines TRBV7-9 with TRBJ2-7; D unresolved. This CDR3 region has 12 residues. Germline V gene lookup returns CDR1 SEHNR and CDR2 FQNEAQ (reference sequence). CDR3 sequence reads: CSSSLTGYEQYF. The DNA of the CDR3 is TGTTCCAGCAGCTTAACCGGCTACGAGCAGTACTTC.

CDR3 loop: CSVEGFVETSGRARVNEQFF. The CDR3 nucleotides are TGCAGCGTTGAAGGTTTTGTCGAGACTAGCGGGAGGGCCCGGGTCAATGAGCAGTTCTTC. The chain uses TRBV29-1 and TRBJ2-1; 14 bases are shared with TRBD2. This CDR3 is 20 amino acids long. The germline V gene encodes CDR1 SQVTM and CDR2 ANQGSEA. J was trimmed by 6 bases and V by 1 base; bases with no gene match: 17.

The chain is built from TRBV6-1 and TRBJ2-5; 9 bases map to TRBD1. The CDR3 spans 15 residues. J lost 7 bases, V lost 7 bases, and 13 bases had no gene match. Germline assignment: CDR1 MNHNS and CDR2 SASEGT. The CDR3 protein is CASTELGQGIGTQYF. The CDR3 region has the DNA TGTGCCAGCACCGAACTCGGACAGGGGATAGGGACCCAGTACTTC.

This rearrangement joins TRBV19 to TRBJ1-5, with D unresolved. Germline V gene lookup returns CDR1 LNHDA and CDR2 SQIVND (reference sequence). The CDR3 is 16 amino acids. With 4 bases removed from V and 3 bases from J, the gap between germline ends came to 16 bases. The CDR3 DNA reads TGTGCCAGTAGTAGGTCGGTCGGAGGGATCAATCAGCCCCAGCATTTT. Its protein product is CASSRSVGGINQPQHF.

The rearrangement uses TRBV18 and TRBJ1-1; TRBD1 matches 10 bases. Germline V gene sequence: CDR1 KGHSH, CDR2 LQKENI. V lost 0 bases, J lost 3 bases, and 4 bases stayed unmatched. The CDR3 totals 16 residues. CDR3: CASSPPTGTGDTEAFF. CDR3 bases: TGTGCCAGCTCACCACCTACAGGGACAGGGGACACTGAAGCTTTCTTT. Full variable domain (missing parts from reference TRBV18 and TRBJ1-1): NAGVMQNPRHLVRRRGQEARLRCSPMKGHSHVYWYRQLPEEGLKFMVYLQKENIIDESGMPKERFSAEFPKEGPSILRIQQVVRGDSAAYFCASSPPTGTGDTEAFFGQGTRLTVV.

The V and J genes are TRBV19 and TRBJ1-1, with D maybe TRBD1 (6 bases). This CDR3 spans 14 amino acids. The ends were cut back, 4 bases at V and 4 bases at J, with 13 bases in the middle. Germline CDR1 is LNHDA and CDR2 is SQIVND (reference sequence). CDR3 protein: CASSTDLGGTEAFF. The CDR3 region has the DNA TGTGCCAGTAGTACGGATTTAGGGGGCACTGAAGCTTTCTTT.